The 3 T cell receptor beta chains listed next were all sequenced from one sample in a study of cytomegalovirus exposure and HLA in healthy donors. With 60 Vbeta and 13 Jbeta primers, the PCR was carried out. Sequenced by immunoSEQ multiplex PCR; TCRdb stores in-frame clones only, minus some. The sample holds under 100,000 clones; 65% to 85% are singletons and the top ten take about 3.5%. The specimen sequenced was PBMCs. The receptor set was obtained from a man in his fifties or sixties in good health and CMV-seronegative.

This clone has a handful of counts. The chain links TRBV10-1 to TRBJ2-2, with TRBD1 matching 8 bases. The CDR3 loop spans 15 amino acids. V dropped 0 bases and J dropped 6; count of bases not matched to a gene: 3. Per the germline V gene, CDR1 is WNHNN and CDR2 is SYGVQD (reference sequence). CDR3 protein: CASSESKGQAGELFF. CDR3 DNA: TGCGCCAGCAGTGAGTCGAAGGGACAGGCCGGGGAGCTGTTTTTT.

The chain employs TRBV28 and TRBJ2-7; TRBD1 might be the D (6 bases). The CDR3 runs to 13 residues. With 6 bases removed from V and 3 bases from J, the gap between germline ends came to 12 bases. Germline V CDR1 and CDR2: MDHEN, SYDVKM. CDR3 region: CASSYAGVYEQYF. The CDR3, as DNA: TGTGCCAGCAGCTACGCAGGGGTCTACGAGCAGTACTTC.

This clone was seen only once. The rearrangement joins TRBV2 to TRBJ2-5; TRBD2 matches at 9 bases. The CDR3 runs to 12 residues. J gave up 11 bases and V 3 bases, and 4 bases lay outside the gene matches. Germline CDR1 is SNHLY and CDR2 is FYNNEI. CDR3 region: CASSDSLAGQYF. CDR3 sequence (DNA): TGTGCCAGCAGTGACTCTCTAGCGGGGCAGTACTTC.